The rows below give T cell receptor beta chains drawn from one sample of a study of cytomegalovirus exposure and HLA in healthy donors. TCRdb's table, derived via immunoSEQ multiplex PCR, lists solely in-frame clones and lacks some. This table holds some 140,000 clones, around 75% found once. What was sequenced was PBMCs. These receptors were collected from a man younger than 40 in good health and CMV-seronegative. Both conserved end residues are part of each CDR3. The order of the fields is V gene, clone size, J gene, D gene, CDR3 DNA, CDR3 protein. D genes are given only for firm matches. For some rows the clone size is stated as once, few or many, or as a class when expanded; others skip it.

TRBV28	few	TRBJ1-1	-	TGTGCCAGCAGTTTCAGGCAACACACTGAAGCTTTCTTT	CASSFRQHTEAFF
TRBV4-3	-	TRBJ2-1	TRBD1	TGCGCCAGCAGTCCTAGGACAGGGGGCGCAGAAGAGCAGTTCTTC	CASSPRTGGAEEQFF
TRBV29-1	-	TRBJ2-3	TRBD1	TGCAGCGTTCGCGGGACAGGGTCGGATACGCCGTATTTT	CSVRGTGSDTPYF
TRBV5-1	-	TRBJ1-1	-	TGCGCCAGCAGCTTGGGTCAGGGACTAACGAACACTGAAGCTTTCTTT	CASSLGQGLTNTEAFF
TRBV30	-	TRBJ1-2	TRBD1	TGTGCCTGGAGTGGATACGGACAGGCATCGACGGGTTTTGGCTACACCTTC	CAWSGYGQASTGFGYTF
TRBV27	-	TRBJ2-3	-	TGTGCCAGCAGTATAGGAGGTCCAGATACGCAGTATTTT	CASSIGGPDTQYF
TRBV27	-	TRBJ2-1	TRBD1	TGTGCCAGCAGACGTCGGACAGGGACGGTTTTACGGACGCCTGAGCAGTTCTTC	CASRRRTGTVLRTPEQFF
TRBV30	-	TRBJ1-3	-	TGTGCCTGGAGTGTAGGCCCAGAGGCTGGAAACACCATATATTTT	CAWSVGPEAGNTIYF
TRBV18	-	TRBJ2-1	-	TGTGCCAGCTCACCAATAGCCCTAAGCTCCTACAATGAGCAGTTCTTC	CASSPIALSSYNEQFF
TRBV25-1	-	TRBJ2-5	-	TGTGCCAGCAGTGTGGGGGCAATCGAGACCCAGTACTTC	CASSVGAIETQYF
TRBV5-4	-	TRBJ2-5	TRBD1	TGTGCCAGCAGCCCCCAGGGGGCGAGGGAGACCCAGTACTTC	CASSPQGARETQYF
TRBV4-2	-	TRBJ1-5	-	TGTGCCAGCAGCCAAGAGAGTCAGGGGAGACAGCCCCAGCATTTT	CASSQESQGRQPQHF
TRBV13	few	TRBJ2-1	TRBD1	TGTGCCAGCAGCCCTATCCCGGGACAGGGAGTGGGGAATGAGCAGTTCTTC	CASSPIPGQGVGNEQFF
TRBV7-3	-	TRBJ2-2	TRBD1	TGTGCCAGCAGCAATGGACAGGGGGCGCCCGGGGAGCTGTTTTTT	CASSNGQGAPGELFF
TRBV5-1	-	TRBJ2-7	-	TGCGCCAGCAGCTTAAACGGGAACTACGAGCAGTACTTC	CASSLNGNYEQYF
TRBV20-1	-	TRBJ1-1	-	TGCAGTGCCTCTAGCACTGAAGCTTTCTTT	CSASSTEAFF
TRBV5-5	-	TRBJ2-4	TRBD1	TGTGCCAGCAGCATGACAGGGGGCGGCCTCTTTTTAACCAAAAACATTCAGTACTTC	CASSMTGGGLFLTKNIQYF
TRBV2	-	TRBJ2-5	-	TGTGCCAGCGGGGGACATTTGGCCGAGACCCAGTACTTC	CASGGHLAETQYF
TRBV7-2	few	TRBJ2-3	-	TGTGCCAGCAGCTTTCGCCTCGCGGATACGCAGTATTTT	CASSFRLADTQYF
TRBV5-4	-	TRBJ2-7	TRBD2	TGTGCCAGCAGCCCAATAGCGGGGGGGAAAAACGAGCAGTACTTC	CASSPIAGGKNEQYF
TRBV7-2	-	TRBJ1-5	-	TGTGCCAGCAGCTTACAGGGTAGCAATCAGCCCCAGCATTTT	CASSLQGSNQPQHF
TRBV19	-	TRBJ2-1	-	TGTGCCAGTACCGTTACAGGGTGGAATGAGCAGTTCTTC	CASTVTGWNEQFF
TRBV6-6	-	TRBJ1-1	-	TGTGCCAGCAGTTACGTGCGGGAGACTGAAGCTTTCTTT	CASSYVRETEAFF
TRBV5-1	-	TRBJ1-1	-	TGCGCCAGCAGCTTGGCCGGAACAGGGCCGAACACTGAAGCTTTCTTT	CASSLAGTGPNTEAFF
TRBV4-3	-	TRBJ2-3	TRBD2	TGCGCCAGCAGCCGCCTGACTAGCGGGGGTCCAGATACGCAGTATTTT	CASSRLTSGGPDTQYF
TRBV13	-	TRBJ1-2	TRBD1	TGTGCCAGCAGCTTAGCTGGGACAGCCAACTCCTATGGCTACACCTTC	CASSLAGTANSYGYTF
TRBV7-2	-	TRBJ2-5	TRBD2	TGTGCCAGCATCCCTAGGGGGGGGCTAGCGGGAGTCGGGGCCCAGTACTTC	CASIPRGGLAGVGAQYF
TRBV15	-	TRBJ2-1	TRBD2	TGTGCCACCAATCGGGGGGGTTCGTATGAGCAGTTCTTC	CATNRGGSYEQFF
TRBV27	-	TRBJ2-6	TRBD1	TGTGCCAGCAGTTTGGGACAGGGGGCCCCTGGGGCCAACGTCCTGACTTTC	CASSLGQGAPGANVLTF
TRBV11-2	-	TRBJ1-2	-	TGTGCCAGCAGCTTAGGCGTCTATGGCTACACCTTC	CASSLGVYGYTF
TRBV9	-	TRBJ2-3	-	TGTGCCAGCAGCGTGCAGGGGTGGTCAGATACGCAGTATTTT	CASSVQGWSDTQYF
TRBV30	few	TRBJ1-3	-	TGTGCCTTCCTTCCTGGGGGGGTCAGCTCTGGAAACACCATATATTTT	CAFLPGGVSSGNTIYF
TRBV6-1	-	TRBJ1-3	TRBD1	TGTGCCAGCATTGACAGGGGTGGAAACACCATATATTTT	CASIDRGGNTIYF
TRBV2	few	TRBJ1-5	TRBD1	TGTGCCAGCAGTAGGACAGGTCAGGTTCAGCCCCAGCATTTT	CASSRTGQVQPQHF
TRBV27	-	TRBJ2-1	-	TGTGCCAGCAGCACCCTCGAGGACTACGGTTCCTACAATGAGCAGTTCTTC	CASSTLEDYGSYNEQFF
TRBV25-1	-	TRBJ2-7	TRBD2	TGTGCCAGCAGTGGCGGACTAGCGGGGTTCCCGAACTACGAGCAGTACTTC	CASSGGLAGFPNYEQYF
TRBV7-2	-	TRBJ2-7	TRBD2	TGTGCCAGCAGCTTAGAAGTTTGGTCTAGCGGACCCTACGAGCAGTACTTC	CASSLEVWSSGPYEQYF
TRBV11-1	once	TRBJ2-7	TRBD1	TGTGCCAGCAGCTTAACACAGGGGAACGAGCAGTACTTC	CASSLTQGNEQYF
TRBV6-6	-	TRBJ2-2	TRBD1	TGTGCCAGCAGGGGAACCGGGACAGGGGTCGGGGAGCTGTTTTTT	CASRGTGTGVGELFF
TRBV6-5	-	TRBJ2-7	-	TGTGCCTCCAAACAGGGAGATTTCGCAGGGGACGAGCAGTACTTC	CASKQGDFAGDEQYF
TRBV11-3	-	TRBJ2-1	TRBD1	TGTGCCAGCAGCTTAGTGTACAGGGGGCTAGAAAATGAGCAGTTCTTC	CASSLVYRGLENEQFF
TRBV30	-	TRBJ1-1	-	TGTGCCTGGAGTCCCCGTTTCAACACTGAAGCTTTCTTT	CAWSPRFNTEAFF
TRBV9	few	TRBJ1-2	-	TGTGCCAGCAGCGGAACTGAAGGCGGGGACTATGGCTACACCTTC	CASSGTEGGDYGYTF
TRBV28	once	TRBJ2-3	TRBD1	TGTGCCAGCAGTGCCACGACAGGGAAGGGCCCCACAGATACGCAGTATTTT	CASSATTGKGPTDTQYF
TRBV29-1	-	TRBJ2-1	-	TGCAGCGTTGGCGGGGGCCCGACCTACAATGAGCAGTTCTTC	CSVGGGPTYNEQFF
TRBV7-8	-	TRBJ2-3	-	TGTGCCAGCAGCGTACAATTTACAGGCACAGATACGCAGTATTTT	CASSVQFTGTDTQYF
TRBV5-1	-	TRBJ1-1	-	TGCGCCAGCAGCTTGGTCATGAACACTGAAGCTTTCTTT	CASSLVMNTEAFF
TRBV30	-	TRBJ1-2	-	TGTGCCTGGAGATGGGGCGCATTGGACTATGGCTACACCTTC	CAWRWGALDYGYTF
TRBV27	-	TRBJ2-7	TRBD1	TGTGCCAGCAGGGTGGACCGGGACAGGACTTACGAGCAGTACTTC	CASRVDRDRTYEQYF
TRBV5-1	-	TRBJ2-3	-	TGCGCCAGCAGCGGAACGGGAGTGACAGATACGCAGTATTTT	CASSGTGVTDTQYF
TRBV11-2	-	TRBJ2-7	TRBD1	TGTGCCAGCAGCTTAGAAGGGTCAGGGGGGCAGTACTTC	CASSLEGSGGQYF
TRBV2	-	TRBJ2-1	-	TGTGCCAGCAGGGAACTACACACCAACAATGAGCGGCAGTTCTTC	CASRELHTNNERQFF
TRBV13	few	TRBJ1-2	TRBD1	TGTGCCAGCAGCTTCAGTCCCCGGACAGGGAATATCGGTGGCTACACCTTC	CASSFSPRTGNIGGYTF
TRBV7-2	-	TRBJ1-2	-	TGTGCCAGCAGCTTAAACAGGGAATATGGCTACACCTTC	CASSLNREYGYTF
TRBV19	-	TRBJ2-5	-	TGTGCCAGTAGTATAGATCGGTCGGGGACCCAGTACTTC	CASSIDRSGTQYF
TRBV25-1	-	TRBJ2-5	-	TGTGCCACCTACCAAGAGACCCAGTACTTC	CATYQETQYF
TRBV2	once	TRBJ1-2	-	TGTGCCAGCAGCTGGAGATACCAAGCTTCTAACTATGGCTACACCTTC	CASSWRYQASNYGYTF
TRBV27	once	TRBJ2-3	TRBD2	TGTGCCAGCAGCAGGACTAGCGGGAGGAACACAGATACGCAGTATTTT	CASSRTSGRNTDTQYF